The 8 T cell receptor beta chains reported below all come from one sample, sequenced in a study of cytomegalovirus exposure and HLA in healthy donors. 60 Vbeta and 13 Jbeta primers were used in PCR. This table comes from immunoSEQ multiplex PCR, and its TCRdb copy is limited to in-frame clones, with some not included. The sample consists of over 100,000 clones, around 84% of them appearing once. The sample taken for sequencing was PBMCs. Receptor source: a woman in her twenties or thirties in good health and CMV-seropositive.

The V gene is TRBV5-4, the J gene TRBJ2-1, with D possibly being TRBD1 (6 bases). Between the trimmed V and J ends, which lost 2 bases and 10 bases, there was a span of 16 bases. Germline V gene data show CDR1 as SGHNT and CDR2 as YYREEE (reference sequence). The CDR3 is made up of 14 amino acids. This chain's CDR3 is CASSFRASTGEQFF. DNA of the CDR3: TGTGCCAGCAGCTTCCGGGCCTCTACAGGGGAGCAGTTCTTC. The whole variable domain, remainder taken from reference TRBV5-4 and TRBJ2-1, is ETGVTQSPTHLIKTRGQQVTLRCSSQSGHNTVSWYQQALGQGPQFIFQYYREEENGRGNFPPRFSGLQFPNYSSELNVNALELDDSALYLCASSFRASTGEQFFGPGTRLTVL.

V is TRBV6-1 and J is TRBJ2-7, with a weak D call TRBD2 (5 bases). Between the trimmed V and J ends, which lost 6 bases and 7 bases, there was a span of 10 bases. CDR1 MNHNS and CDR2 SASEGT come from the germline V gene. The CDR3 loop spans 11 amino acids. The CDR3 loop is CASREAEEQYF. In DNA, the CDR3 is TGTGCCAGCAGGGAGGCCGAGGAGCAGTACTTC.

This clone was seen only once. V usage is TRBV5-5 and J usage is TRBJ2-5; 8 positions match TRBD1. The V gene end was trimmed by 2 bases and the J gene end by 4 bases; junction bases not matched to a gene: 13. Germline CDR1 reads SGHKS; CDR2 reads YYEKEE (reference sequence). This CDR3 has 17 amino acids. The CDR3 nucleotides read TGTGCCAGCAGCTTTTTCTTGCAAGGGGACAGGCGAGAGACCCAGTACTTC. It encodes CASSFFLQGDRRETQYF.

This clone came up a few times. The CDR3 coding sequence is TGTGCCAGCAGCTTTGGACAGGGGGCTGGACTTGAAGCTTTCTTT. Translated, it gives CASSFGQGAGLEAFF. This chain joins TRBV5-4 and TRBJ1-1; 11 bases are shared with TRBD1. The CDR3 contains 15 residues. The V and J ends lost 2 bases and 7 bases, in that order; junction bases with no gene match: 7. In germline, CDR1 is SGHNT, CDR2 YYREEE (reference sequence).

The chain carries TRBV30 and TRBJ2-2; 7 positions agree with TRBD1. J gave up 3 bases and V 2 bases, and 6 bases lay outside the gene matches. This CDR3 is 15 amino acids long. Germline CDR1 GTSNPN, CDR2 SVGIG (reference sequence). In DNA, the CDR3 is TGTGCCTGGAGTAGAGGGGGCAGGGACACCGGGGAGCTGTTTTTT. This encodes CAWSRGGRDTGELFF.

The chain has TRBV27 and TRBJ2-5; 9 nucleotides agree with TRBD1. Germline V lookup: CDR1 MNHEY, CDR2 SMNVEV (reference sequence). V shed 8 bases, J shed 5 bases, and the junction held 9 bases outside the gene matches. There are 14 residues in the CDR3. In DNA form, the CDR3 reads TGTGCCAGCCGTCACAGGGGGCGCCTCGAGACCCAGTACTTC. Protein product: CASRHRGRLETQYF.

The gene calls are TRBV7-8 and TRBJ1-2; the match to TRBD1 covers 7 bases. This CDR3 is built from 14 residues. V lost 3 bases and J lost 4; bases outside the gene matches: 5. Germline CDR1 and CDR2: SGHVS and FQNEAQ. CDR3 DNA sequence: TGTGCCAGCAGCTTCCGACAGGGTACCTATGGCTACACCTTC. Its translation: CASSFRQGTYGYTF.

The chain has TRBV7-7 and TRBJ1-3; 10 nucleotides match TRBD1. The V gene end was trimmed by 1 base and the J gene end by 3 bases; junction bases not matched to a gene: 12. The CDR3 totals 19 residues. Germline lookup yields CDR1 SSHAT and CDR2 FNYEAQ (reference sequence). The CDR3 region has the DNA TGTGCCAGCAGCTTAGGCCCCTCCGGGACAGGGGTCCGTGGAAACACCATATATTTT. Translated: CASSLGPSGTGVRGNTIYF. The variable domain in full, completed from reference TRBV7-7 and TRBJ1-3, reads GAGVSQSPRYKVTKRGQDVTLRCDPISSHATLYWYQQALGQGPEFLTYFNYEAQPDKSGLPSDRFSAERPEGSISTLTIQRTEQRDSAMYRCASSLGPSGTGVRGNTIYFGEGSWLTVV.